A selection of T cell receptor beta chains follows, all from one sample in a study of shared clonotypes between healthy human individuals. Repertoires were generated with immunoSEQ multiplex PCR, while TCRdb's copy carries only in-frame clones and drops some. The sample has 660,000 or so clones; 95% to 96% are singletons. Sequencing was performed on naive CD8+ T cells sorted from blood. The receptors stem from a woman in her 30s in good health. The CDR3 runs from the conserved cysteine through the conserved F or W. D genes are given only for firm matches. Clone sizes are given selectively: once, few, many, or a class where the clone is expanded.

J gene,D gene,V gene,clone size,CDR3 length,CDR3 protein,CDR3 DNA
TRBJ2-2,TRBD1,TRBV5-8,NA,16,CASSLRTGGEHGELFF,TGTGCCAGCAGCTTGAGGACAGGGGGAGAGCACGGGGAGCTGTTTTTT
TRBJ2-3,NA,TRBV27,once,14,CASSLLLGTDTQYF,TGTGCCAGCAGTTTACTTCTGGGCACAGATACGCAGTATTTT
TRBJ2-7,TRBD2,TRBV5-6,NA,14,CASSLAGVVHEQYF,TGTGCCAGCAGCTTAGCGGGAGTAGTCCACGAGCAGTACTTC
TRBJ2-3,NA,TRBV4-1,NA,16,CASSQERGASTDTQYF,TGCGCCAGCAGCCAAGAGCGAGGCGCTAGCACAGATACGCAGTATTTT
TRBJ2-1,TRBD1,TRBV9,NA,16,CASSDYPGQGSNEQFF,TGTGCCAGCAGCGACTACCCGGGACAGGGTAGCAATGAGCAGTTCTTC
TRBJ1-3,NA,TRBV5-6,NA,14,CAGQIWGAGNTIYF,TGTGCCGGACAGATTTGGGGGGCTGGAAACACCATATATTTT
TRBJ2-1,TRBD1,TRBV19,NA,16,CASSPSRGWAYNEQFF,TGTGCCAGTAGTCCATCCAGGGGGTGGGCCTACAATGAGCAGTTCTTC
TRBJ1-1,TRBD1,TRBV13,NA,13,CASSTGADTEAFF,TGTGCCAGCAGCACAGGGGCGGACACTGAAGCTTTCTTT
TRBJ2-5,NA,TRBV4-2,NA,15,CASSQVEREDETQYF,TGTGCCAGCAGCCAAGTTGAGAGGGAGGACGAGACCCAGTACTTC
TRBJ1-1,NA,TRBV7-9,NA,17,CASSFGPPSGLNTEAFF,TGTGCCAGCAGCTTTGGGCCCCCGTCGGGGCTGAACACTGAAGCTTTCTTT
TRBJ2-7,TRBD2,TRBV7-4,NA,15,CASSPSGRAPYEQYF,TGTGCCAGCAGTCCTAGCGGGCGGGCGCCCTACGAGCAGTACTTC
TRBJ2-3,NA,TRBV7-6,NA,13,CASSLAEADTQYF,TGTGCCAGCAGCTTAGCCGAGGCAGATACGCAGTATTTT
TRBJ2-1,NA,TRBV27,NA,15,CASSWGSGRYNEQFF,TGTGCCAGCAGTTGGGGTAGCGGTCGATACAATGAGCAGTTCTTC
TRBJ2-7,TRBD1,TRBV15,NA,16,CATSSDTGEGAYEQYF,TGTGCCACCAGCAGTGATACAGGGGAAGGGGCCTACGAGCAGTACTTC
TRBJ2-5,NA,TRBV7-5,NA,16,CVRSLSDRGPDETQYF,TGTGTCAGAAGCTTATCAGACAGGGGGCCCGATGAGACCCAGTACTTC
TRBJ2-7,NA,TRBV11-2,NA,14,CASSLIFGGYEQYF,TGTGCCAGCAGCTTAATTTTTGGGGGTTACGAGCAGTACTTC
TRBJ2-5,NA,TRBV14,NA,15,CASSQPGRQKETQYF,TGTGCCAGCAGCCAGCCAGGGCGACAGAAAGAGACCCAGTACTTC
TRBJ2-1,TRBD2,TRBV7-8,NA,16,CASSPRLAGVSDEQFF,TGTGCCAGCAGCCCGAGACTAGCGGGAGTTTCTGATGAGCAGTTCTTC
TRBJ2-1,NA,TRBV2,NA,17,CASSALGAGSFYNEQFF,TGTGCCAGCAGCGCCCTCGGCGCCGGGAGTTTTTACAATGAGCAGTTCTTC
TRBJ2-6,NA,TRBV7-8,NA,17,CASSFGGAHSGANVLTF,TGTGCCAGCAGCTTCGGGGGCGCCCACTCTGGGGCCAACGTCCTGACTTTC
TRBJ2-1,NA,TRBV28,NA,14,CASSLANSYNEQFF,TGTGCCAGCAGTTTAGCCAACTCCTACAATGAGCAGTTCTTC
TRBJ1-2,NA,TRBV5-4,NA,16,CASSLGPGTGNYGYTF,TGTGCCAGCAGCTTAGGTCCCGGTACAGGGAACTATGGCTACACCTTC
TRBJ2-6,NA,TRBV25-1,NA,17,CASSVDDRSSGANVLTF,TGTGCCAGCAGTGTCGACGACAGGTCCTCTGGGGCCAACGTCCTGACTTTC
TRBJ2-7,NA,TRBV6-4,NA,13,CASSDSTGSEQYF,TGTGCCAGCAGTGACTCGACCGGGTCCGAGCAGTACTTC
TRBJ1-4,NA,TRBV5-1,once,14,CASSLESGNEKLFF,TGCGCCAGCAGCTTGGAGTCAGGGAATGAAAAACTGTTTTTT
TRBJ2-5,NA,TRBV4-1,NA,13,CASSQDSPGAQYF,TGCGCCAGCAGCCAAGACAGCCCGGGGGCCCAGTACTTC
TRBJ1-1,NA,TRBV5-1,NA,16,CASSKYPATGNTEAFF,TGCGCCAGCAGCAAATACCCCGCGACAGGGAACACTGAAGCTTTCTTT
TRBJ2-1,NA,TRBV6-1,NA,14,CASSETSSYNEQFF,TGTGCCAGCAGTGAAACTTCCTCCTACAATGAGCAGTTCTTC
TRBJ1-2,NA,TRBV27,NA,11,CASGGGGGYTF,TGTGCCAGCGGTGGGGGCGGGGGCTACACCTTC
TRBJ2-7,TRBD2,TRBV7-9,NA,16,CASSPFGLAGVDEQYF,TGTGCCAGCAGCCCTTTTGGACTAGCGGGAGTCGATGAGCAGTACTTC
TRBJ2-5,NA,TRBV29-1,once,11,CSVEEQETQYF,TGCAGCGTTGAAGAACAAGAGACCCAGTACTTC
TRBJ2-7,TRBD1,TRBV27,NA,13,CASLPGTGAFLNF,TGTGCCAGCTTGCCCGGGACAGGAGCATTTCTGAACTTC
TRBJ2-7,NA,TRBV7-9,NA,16,CASSIRPTPLTYEQYF,TGTGCCAGCAGCATTAGACCGACCCCATTAACCTACGAGCAGTACTTC
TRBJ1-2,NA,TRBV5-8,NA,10,CASSGGGYTF,TGTGCCAGCAGCGGCGGGGGCTACACCTTC
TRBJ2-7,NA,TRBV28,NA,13,CASSSYRVHEQYF,TGTGCCAGCAGTTCCTACAGGGTCCACGAGCAGTACTTC
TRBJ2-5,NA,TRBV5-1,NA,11,CASSLQETQYF,TGCGCCAGCAGCCTCCAAGAGACCCAGTACTTC
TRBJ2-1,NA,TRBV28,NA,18,CASSPFRTAPSSYNEQFF,TGTGCCAGCAGTCCATTCCGGACCGCCCCGAGCTCCTACAATGAGCAGTTCTTC
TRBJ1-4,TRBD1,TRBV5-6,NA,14,CASSFGQGSAKLFF,TGTGCCAGCAGCTTCGGACAGGGTTCGGCAAAACTGTTTTTT
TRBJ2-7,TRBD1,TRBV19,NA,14,CASSIGTGSYEQYF,TGTGCCAGTAGTATTGGGACAGGATCCTACGAGCAGTACTTC
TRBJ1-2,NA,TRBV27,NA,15,CASSALWGSDYGYTF,TGTGCCAGCAGTGCCCTATGGGGGTCTGACTATGGCTACACCTTC
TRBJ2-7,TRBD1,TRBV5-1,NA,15,CASSLAVGQGGEQYF,TGCGCCAGCAGCTTGGCCGTAGGACAGGGTGGCGAGCAGTACTTC
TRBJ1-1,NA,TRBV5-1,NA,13,CASSLASGGLAFF,TGCGCCAGCAGCTTGGCCTCTGGGGGGCTAGCTTTCTTT
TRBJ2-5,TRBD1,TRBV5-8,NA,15,CASSKAGQGGETQYF,TGTGCCAGCAGCAAGGCGGGACAGGGGGGAGAGACCCAGTACTTC
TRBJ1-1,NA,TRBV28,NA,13,CASSPMPRAAAFF,TGTGCCAGCAGCCCCATGCCCCGGGCGGCTGCTTTCTTT
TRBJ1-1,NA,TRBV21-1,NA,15,CASSKTREMNTEAFF,TGTGCCAGCAGCAAAACAAGGGAAATGAACACTGAAGCTTTCTTT
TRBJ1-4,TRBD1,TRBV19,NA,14,CASSMGGGYEKLFF,TGTGCCAGTAGTATGGGAGGGGGCTATGAAAAACTGTTTTTT
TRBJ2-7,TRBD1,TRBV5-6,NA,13,CASSFQGVYEQYF,TGTGCCAGCAGCTTCCAGGGGGTCTACGAGCAGTACTTC